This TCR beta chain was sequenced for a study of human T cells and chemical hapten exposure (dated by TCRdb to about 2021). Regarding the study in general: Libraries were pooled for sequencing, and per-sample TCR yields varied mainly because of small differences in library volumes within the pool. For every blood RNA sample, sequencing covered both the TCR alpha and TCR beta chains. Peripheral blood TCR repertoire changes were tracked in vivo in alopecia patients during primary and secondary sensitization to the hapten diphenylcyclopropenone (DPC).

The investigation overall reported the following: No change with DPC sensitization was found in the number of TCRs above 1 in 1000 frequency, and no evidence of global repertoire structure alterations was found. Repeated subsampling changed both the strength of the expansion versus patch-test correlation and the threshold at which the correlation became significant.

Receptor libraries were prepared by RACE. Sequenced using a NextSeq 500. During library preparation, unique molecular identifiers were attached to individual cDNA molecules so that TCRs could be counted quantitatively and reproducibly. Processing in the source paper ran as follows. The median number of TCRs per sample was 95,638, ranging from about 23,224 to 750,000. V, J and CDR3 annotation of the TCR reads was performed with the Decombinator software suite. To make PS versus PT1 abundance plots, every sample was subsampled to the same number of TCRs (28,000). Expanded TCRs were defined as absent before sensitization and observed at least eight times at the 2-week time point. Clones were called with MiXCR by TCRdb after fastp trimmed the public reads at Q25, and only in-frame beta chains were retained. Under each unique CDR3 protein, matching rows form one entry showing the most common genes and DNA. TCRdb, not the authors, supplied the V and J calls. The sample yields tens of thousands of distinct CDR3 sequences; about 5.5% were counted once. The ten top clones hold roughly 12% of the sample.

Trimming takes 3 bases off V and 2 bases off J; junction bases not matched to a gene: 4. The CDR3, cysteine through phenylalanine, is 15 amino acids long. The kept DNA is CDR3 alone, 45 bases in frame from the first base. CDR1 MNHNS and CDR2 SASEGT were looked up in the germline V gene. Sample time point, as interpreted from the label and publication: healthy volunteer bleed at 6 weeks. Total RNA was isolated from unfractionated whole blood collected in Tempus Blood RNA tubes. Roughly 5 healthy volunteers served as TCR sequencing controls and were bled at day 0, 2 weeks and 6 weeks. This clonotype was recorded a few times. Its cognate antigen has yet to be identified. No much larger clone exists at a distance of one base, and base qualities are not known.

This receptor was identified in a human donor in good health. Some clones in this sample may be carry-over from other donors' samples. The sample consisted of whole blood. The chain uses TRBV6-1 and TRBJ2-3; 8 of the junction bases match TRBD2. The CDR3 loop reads CASSEASGFTDTQYF. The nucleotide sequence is TGTGCCAGCAGTGAGGCTAGCGGGTTCACAGATACGCAGTATTTT.